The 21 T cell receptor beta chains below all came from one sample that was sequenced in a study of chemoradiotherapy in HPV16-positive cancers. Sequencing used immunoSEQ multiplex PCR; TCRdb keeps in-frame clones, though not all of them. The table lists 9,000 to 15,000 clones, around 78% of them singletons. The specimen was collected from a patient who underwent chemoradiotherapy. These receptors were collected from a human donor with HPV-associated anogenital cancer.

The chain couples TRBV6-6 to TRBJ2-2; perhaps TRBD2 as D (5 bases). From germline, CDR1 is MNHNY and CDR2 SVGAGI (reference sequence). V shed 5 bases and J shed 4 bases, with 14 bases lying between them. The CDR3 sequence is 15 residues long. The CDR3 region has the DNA TGTGCCAGCAGTCTTAGCGATAGAGGCACCGGGGAGCTGTTTTTT. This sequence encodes CASSLSDRGTGELFF.

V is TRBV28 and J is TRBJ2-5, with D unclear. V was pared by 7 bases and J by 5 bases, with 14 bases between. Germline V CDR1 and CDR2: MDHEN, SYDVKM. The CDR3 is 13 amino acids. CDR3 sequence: CASNSPLGETQYF. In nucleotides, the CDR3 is TGTGCCAGCAACTCACCCTTAGGCGAGACCCAGTACTTC. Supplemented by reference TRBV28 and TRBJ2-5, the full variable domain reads DVKVTQSSRYLVKRTGEKVFLECVQDMDHENMFWYRQDPGLGLRLIYFSYDVKMKEKGDIPEGYSVSREKKERFSLILESASTNQTSMYLCASNSPLGETQYFGPGTRLLVL.

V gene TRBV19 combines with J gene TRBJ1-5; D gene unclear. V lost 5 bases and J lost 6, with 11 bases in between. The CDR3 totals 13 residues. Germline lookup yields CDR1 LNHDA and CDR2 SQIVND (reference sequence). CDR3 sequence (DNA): TGTGCCAGTAGTTACCCGTCGGGTCAGCCCCAGCATTTT. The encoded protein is CASSYPSGQPQHF.

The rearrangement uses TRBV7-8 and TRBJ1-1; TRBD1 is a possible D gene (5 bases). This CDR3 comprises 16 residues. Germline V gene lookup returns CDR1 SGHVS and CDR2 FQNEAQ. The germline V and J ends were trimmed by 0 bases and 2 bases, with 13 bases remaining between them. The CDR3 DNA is TGTGCCAGCAGCTTAGCGCGGGACGGGCCAAACACTGAAGCTTTCTTT. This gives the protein CASSLARDGPNTEAFF.

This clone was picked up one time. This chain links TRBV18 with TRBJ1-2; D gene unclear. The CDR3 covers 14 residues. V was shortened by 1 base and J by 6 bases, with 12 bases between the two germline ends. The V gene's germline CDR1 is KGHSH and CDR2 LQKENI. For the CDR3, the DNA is TGTGCCAGCTCACCACAGGTTTCCTACGATGGCTACACCTTC. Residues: CASSPQVSYDGYTF.

In DNA, the CDR3 is TGTGCCAGCAGCCCCGACGGGGGCAGCGGGGAGCTGTTTTTT. Protein product: CASSPDGGSGELFF. The chain joins TRBV7-9 to TRBJ2-2, with D possibly called TRBD1 or TRBD2 (6 bases each). The ends were cut back, 5 bases at V and 7 bases at J, with 14 bases in the middle. The germline CDR1 and CDR2 sequences are SEHNR and FQNEAQ (reference sequence). The CDR3 runs 14 residues.

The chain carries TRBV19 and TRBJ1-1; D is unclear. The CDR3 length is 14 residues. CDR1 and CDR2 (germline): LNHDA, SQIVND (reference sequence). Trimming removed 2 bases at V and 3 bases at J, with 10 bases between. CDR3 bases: TGTGCCAGTAGTATATGGGGTGGGGACACTGAAGCTTTCTTT. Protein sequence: CASSIWGGDTEAFF.

The chain's CDR3 is CSVALQGDGYTF. The DNA of the CDR3 is TGCAGCGTCGCGCTACAGGGAGATGGCTACACCTTC. This sequence joins TRBV29-1 and TRBJ1-2, with a possible D match to TRBD1 (6 bases). The CDR3 is made up of 12 amino acids. Per the germline V gene, CDR1 is SQVTM and CDR2 is ANQGSEA. Deletions cut 6 bases from V and 6 bases from J, with 14 bases between.

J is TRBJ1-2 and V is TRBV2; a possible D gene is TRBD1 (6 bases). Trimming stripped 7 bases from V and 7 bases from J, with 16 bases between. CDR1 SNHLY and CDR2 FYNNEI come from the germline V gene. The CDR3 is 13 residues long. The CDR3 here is CASTLRGRTGYTF. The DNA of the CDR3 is TGTGCCAGCACTCTGCGGGGGCGTACTGGCTACACCTTC. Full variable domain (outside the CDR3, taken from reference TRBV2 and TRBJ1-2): EPEVTQTPSHQVTQMGQEVILRCVPISNHLYFYWYRQILGQKVEFLVSFYNNEISEKSEIFDDQFSVERPDGSNFTLKIRSTKLEDSAMYFCASTLRGRTGYTFGSGTRLTVV.

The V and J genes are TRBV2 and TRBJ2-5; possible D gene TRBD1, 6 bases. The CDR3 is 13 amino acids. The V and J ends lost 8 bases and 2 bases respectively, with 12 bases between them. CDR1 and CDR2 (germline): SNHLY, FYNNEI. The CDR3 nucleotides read TGTGCCAGCGCTTCCGGACAGCAAGAGACCCAGTACTTC. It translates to CASASGQQETQYF.

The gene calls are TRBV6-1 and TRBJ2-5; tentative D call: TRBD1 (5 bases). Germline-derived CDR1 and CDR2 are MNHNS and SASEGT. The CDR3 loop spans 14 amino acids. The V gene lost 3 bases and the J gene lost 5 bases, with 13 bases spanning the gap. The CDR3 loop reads CASSENRLGETQYF. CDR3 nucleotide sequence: TGTGCCAGCAGTGAGAACAGGCTTGGCGAGACCCAGTACTTC.

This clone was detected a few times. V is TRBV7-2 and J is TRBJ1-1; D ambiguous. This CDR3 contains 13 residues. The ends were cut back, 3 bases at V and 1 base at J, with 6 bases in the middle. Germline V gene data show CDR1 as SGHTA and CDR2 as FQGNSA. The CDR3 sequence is CASSLTRNTEAFF. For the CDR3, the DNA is TGTGCCAGCAGCTTGACGAGGAACACTGAAGCTTTCTTT.

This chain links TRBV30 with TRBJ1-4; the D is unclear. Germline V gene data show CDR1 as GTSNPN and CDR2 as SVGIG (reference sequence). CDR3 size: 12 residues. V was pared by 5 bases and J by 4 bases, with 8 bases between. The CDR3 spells CAWGTGNEKLFF. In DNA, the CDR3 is TGTGCCTGGGGCACGGGTAATGAAAAACTGTTTTTT.

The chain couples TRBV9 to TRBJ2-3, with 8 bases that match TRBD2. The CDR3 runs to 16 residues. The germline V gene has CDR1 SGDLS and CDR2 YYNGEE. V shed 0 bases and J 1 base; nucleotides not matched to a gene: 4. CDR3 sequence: CASSVGHSGGTDTQYF. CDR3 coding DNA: TGTGCCAGCAGCGTAGGTCATAGCGGGGGCACAGATACGCAGTATTTT.

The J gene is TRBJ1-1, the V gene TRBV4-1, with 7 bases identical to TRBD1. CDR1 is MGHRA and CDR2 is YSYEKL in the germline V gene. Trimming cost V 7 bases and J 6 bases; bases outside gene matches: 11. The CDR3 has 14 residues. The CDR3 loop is CASKKTGIESEAFF. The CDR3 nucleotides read TGCGCCAGCAAAAAGACAGGGATTGAATCTGAAGCTTTCTTT.

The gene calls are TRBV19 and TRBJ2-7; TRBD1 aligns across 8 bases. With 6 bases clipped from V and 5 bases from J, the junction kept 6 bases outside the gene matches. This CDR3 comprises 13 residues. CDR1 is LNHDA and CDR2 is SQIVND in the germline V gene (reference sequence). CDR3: CASSLAGGDEQYF. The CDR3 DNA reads TGTGCCAGTAGCCTGGCAGGGGGCGACGAGCAGTACTTC.

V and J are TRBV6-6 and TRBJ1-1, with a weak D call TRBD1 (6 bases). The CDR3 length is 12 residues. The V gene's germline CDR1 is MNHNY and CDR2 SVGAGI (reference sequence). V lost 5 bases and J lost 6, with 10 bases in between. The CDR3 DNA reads TGTGCCAGCAGTGCGAGGGGGTCTGAAGCTTTCTTT. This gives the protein CASSARGSEAFF.

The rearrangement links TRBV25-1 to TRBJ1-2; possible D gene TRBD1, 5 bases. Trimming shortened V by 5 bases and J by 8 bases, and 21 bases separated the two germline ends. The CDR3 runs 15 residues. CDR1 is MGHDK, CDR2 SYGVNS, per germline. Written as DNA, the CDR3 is TGTGCCAGCAGTTCCCCCAGAAGGGACTTAAGGGGCTACACCTTC. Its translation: CASSSPRRDLRGYTF.

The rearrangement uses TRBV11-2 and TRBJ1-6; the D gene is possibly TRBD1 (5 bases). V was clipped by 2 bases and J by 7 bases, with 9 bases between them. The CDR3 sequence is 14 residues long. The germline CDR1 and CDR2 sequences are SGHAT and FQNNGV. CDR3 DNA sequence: TGTGCCAGCAGCTTAAGTCCAGGGAATTCACCCCTCCACTTT. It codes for CASSLSPGNSPLHF.

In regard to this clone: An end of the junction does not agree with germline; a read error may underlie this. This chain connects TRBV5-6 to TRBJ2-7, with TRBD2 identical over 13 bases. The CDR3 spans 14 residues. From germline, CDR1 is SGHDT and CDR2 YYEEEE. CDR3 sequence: CASSLGLAGASPRF. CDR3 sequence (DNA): TGTGCCAGCAGCCTCGGACTAGCGGGGGCCAGTCCGCGTTTC.

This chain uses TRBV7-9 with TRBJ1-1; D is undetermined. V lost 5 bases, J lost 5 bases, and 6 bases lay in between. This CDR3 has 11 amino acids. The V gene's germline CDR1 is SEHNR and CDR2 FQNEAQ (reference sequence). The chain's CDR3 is CASSPRTEAFF. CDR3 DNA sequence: TGTGCCAGCAGCCCGCGAACTGAAGCTTTCTTT.